The 32 T cell receptor beta chains below all came from one sample that was sequenced in a study of T-cell reconstitution after alpha-beta-depleted transplantation in children. Preparing the TCRbeta library involved the use of unique molecular identifiers. TCRdb itself ran the PCR reads through MiXCR, one entry per CDR3 protein. The sample records about 870,000 distinct CDR3 sequences, approximately 15% being singletons. Sequenced material: PBMCs, mostly from graft donor cells, taken 360 days after TCRalphabeta/CD19-depleted stem cell transplant. The receptors here all came from a male patient under 18 who had a stem cell transplant for acute lymphoblastic leukemia, so the T cells may come from the graft donor.

There are many counts of this clonotype. The gene calls are TRBV7-9 and TRBJ2-2; D is unclear. V dropped 6 bases and J dropped 6 bases, with 5 bases sitting between them. This CDR3 is 11 amino acids long. Germline V CDR1 and CDR2: SEHNR, FQNEAQ (reference sequence). This CDR3 is CASRLAGELFF. CDR3 sequence (DNA): TGTGCCAGCAGGCTCGCCGGGGAGCTGTTTTTT.

The chain combines TRBV5-1 with TRBJ1-5, with 8 bases identical to TRBD1. The CDR3 totals 15 residues. Germline V gene lookup returns CDR1 SGHRS and CDR2 YFSETQ. J was trimmed by 5 bases and V by 0 bases; bases with no gene match: 4. The CDR3 reads CASSLGQGAHQPQHF. The DNA of the CDR3 is TGCGCCAGCAGCTTGGGGCAGGGGGCTCATCAGCCCCAGCATTTT.

This chain uses TRBV5-1 with TRBJ2-4; tentatively, D is TRBD1 (6 bases). Trimming left V 0 bases short and J 1 base short, with 20 bases between. Germline lookup yields CDR1 SGHRS and CDR2 YFSETQ. The CDR3 is 19 residues long. This chain's CDR3 is CASSLAPRDTIMAKNIQYF. CDR3 DNA sequence: TGCGCCAGCAGCTTGGCCCCCCGGGACACAATCATGGCCAAAAACATTCAGTACTTC.

Only a few counts were recorded for this clonotype. This chain connects TRBV12-3 or TRBV12-4 to TRBJ2-3, with 7 bases lining up with TRBD2. CDR3 size: 12 residues. Unmatched junction bases numbered 3, after V lost 8 bases and J lost 4 bases. The CDR3 region is CASGGGADTQYF. Written as DNA, the CDR3 is TGTGCCAGCGGGGGGGGAGCAGATACGCAGTATTTT.

This clonotype was counted ten times or more. The junction departs from germline at one end; a sequencing error may be responsible. The chain is built from TRBV2 and TRBJ2-1; TRBD1 is a possible D gene (5 bases). This CDR3 spans 13 amino acids. In germline, CDR1 is SNHLY, CDR2 FYNNEI. The CDR3 reads CASSARQNNEQFF. CDR3 in DNA: TGCGCCAGCAGCGCGCGACAGAACAATGAGCAGTTCTTC.

The chain combines TRBV5-1 with TRBJ2-1, with 9 bases matching TRBD2. The CDR3 totals 19 residues. Germline V CDR1 and CDR2: SGHRS, YFSETQ. With V trimmed by 8 bases and J by 7 bases, 25 bases remained unmatched. CDR3 sequence (DNA): TGCGCCAGTACACCCCGGGACAGCGTGACTATAGCGGGAGAAAATGAGCAGTTCTTC. Translated: CASTPRDSVTIAGENEQFF.

This sequence joins TRBV7-9 and TRBJ1-4, with D maybe TRBD1 (6 bases). Germline V CDR1 and CDR2: SEHNR, FQNEAQ (reference sequence). The CDR3 has 16 residues. V lost 5 bases and J 7 bases, leaving 20 bases between the germline ends. CDR3 nucleotides: TGTGCCAGCAGCCCCGACCTAGGGGGAGAGGTTGAAAAACTGTTTTTT. Translating it yields CASSPDLGGEVEKLFF.

This clonotype turned up a few times. The rearrangement links TRBV24-1 to TRBJ2-1, with 7 bases matching TRBD1. Germline V gives CDR1 KGHDR, CDR2 SFDVKD. The CDR3 is 12 residues long. V lost 9 bases, J lost 9 bases, and 7 bases stayed unmatched. The CDR3 sequence: CATHQGESEQFF. For the CDR3, the DNA is TGTGCCACCCACCAGGGGGAGAGTGAGCAGTTCTTC.

The rearrangement joins TRBV5-6 to TRBJ2-2; 8 nucleotides line up with TRBD1. Trimming at V came to 3 bases and at J to 0 bases, leaving 16 bases not matched to a gene. CDR3 size: 20 residues. The germline V gene encodes CDR1 SGHDT and CDR2 YYEEEE. In DNA, the CDR3 is TGTGCCAGCAGCTATGGGCCAGGGGGCCCCCCAATTACGAACACCGGGGAGCTGTTTTTT. Amino acid sequence: CASSYGPGGPPITNTGELFF.

In this sample, this clonotype turned up many times. Compared with germline, one end of the junction differs, possibly owing to a read error. This chain uses TRBV3-1 with TRBJ2-6; 9 bases align to TRBD1. The CDR3 is made up of 16 amino acids. Germline V gene sequence: CDR1 LGHDT, CDR2 YNNKEL (reference sequence). The CDR3 DNA follows: TGCGCCAGCAGCCAAGACAGGGGGTCTGGGGCCAACGTCCTGACTTTC. Its translation is CASSQDRGSGANVLTF. Filled out from reference TRBV3-1 and TRBJ2-6, the complete variable domain reads DTAVSQTPKYLVTQMGNDKSIKCEQNLGHDTMYWYKQDSKKFLKIMFSYNNKELIINETVPNRFSPKSPDKAHLNLHINSLELGDSAVYFCASSQDRGSGANVLTFGAGSRLTVL.

In this sample, this clonotype turned up a few times. The chain links TRBV9 to TRBJ2-7; TRBD1 is a possible D gene (6 bases). Germline V gene sequence: CDR1 SGDLS, CDR2 YYNGEE. Trimming pared 0 bases from V and 3 bases from J, leaving 19 bases between. The CDR3 contains 17 residues. The CDR3 reads CASSVEVDRSEGYEQYF. The CDR3 region has the DNA TGTGCCAGCAGCGTAGAGGTCGACAGGTCAGAGGGCTACGAGCAGTACTTC. Full variable domain (missing parts from reference TRBV9 and TRBJ2-7): DSGVTQTPKHLITATGQRVTLRCSPRSGDLSVYWYQQSLDQGLQFLIQYYNGEERAKGNILERFSAQQFPDLHSELNLSSLELGDSALYFCASSVEVDRSEGYEQYFGPGTRLTVT.

This chain joins TRBV11-2 and TRBJ2-7; possible D gene TRBD2, 6 bases. Looked up from germline, CDR1 is SGHAT and CDR2 is FQNNGV. There are 16 residues in the CDR3. V dropped 3 bases and J dropped 7 bases, with 22 bases sitting between them. The CDR3 region is CASSFLARGPVKEQYF. The CDR3 nucleotides read TGTGCCAGCAGCTTCCTAGCGAGAGGGCCCGTGAAGGAGCAGTACTTC.

V and J are TRBV7-9 and TRBJ2-7; TRBD1 or TRBD2 may be the D gene (6 bases each). From germline, CDR1 is SEHNR and CDR2 FQNEAQ (reference sequence). The CDR3 runs to 13 residues. DNA of the CDR3: TGTTCGGCCGGGGGCGTGAACCCCTACGAGCAGTACTTC. Its protein product is CSAGGVNPYEQYF.

The V call is TRBV27, the J call TRBJ2-1; 12 nucleotides align to TRBD2. Per the germline V gene, CDR1 is MNHEY and CDR2 is SMNVEV (reference sequence). The V gene end was trimmed by 2 bases and the J gene end by 9 bases; junction bases not matched to a gene: 5. The CDR3 sequence is 15 residues long. This CDR3 reads CASSLGLAGGVEQFF. The CDR3 DNA sequence: TGTGCCAGCAGTTTAGGGCTAGCGGGAGGGGTTGAGCAGTTCTTC.

The chain uses TRBV21-1 and TRBJ1-1; the table's D call, TRBD1, was not checked against the DNA. TRBV21-1 is listed as a pseudogene. CDR3 length: 16 amino acids. The CDR3 coding sequence is TGTGCCAGCAGCAAACCCCCAGGGGGGCGGTCCCCTGGAGCTTTCTTT. Translation: CASSKPPGGRSPGAFF.

The chain couples TRBV12-3 or TRBV12-4 to TRBJ2-7; TRBD2 might be the D (6 bases). V lost 2 bases and J 11 bases, leaving 13 bases between the germline ends. The CDR3 has 12 residues. For the CDR3, the DNA is TGTGCCAGCAGTTTAAACGGGGGACCAAAGTACTTC. Its translation: CASSLNGGPKYF.

The rearrangement joins TRBV5-5 to TRBJ2-7, with TRBD2 matching over 14 bases. V trimming: 4 bases; J trimming: 3 bases; junction bases outside the gene matches: 9. This CDR3 is 17 amino acids long. From germline, CDR1 is SGHKS and CDR2 YYEKEE (reference sequence). The CDR3 nucleotides are TGTGCCAGCAGCAAACACGCCGGGACTAGCGGGAGCTACGAGCAGTACTTC. As protein: CASSKHAGTSGSYEQYF. Supplemented by reference TRBV5-5 and TRBJ2-7, the full variable domain reads DAGVTQSPTHLIKTRGQQVTLRCSPISGHKSVSWYQQVLGQGPQFIFQYYEKEERGRGNFPDRFSARQFPNYSSELNVNALLLGDSALYLCASSKHAGTSGSYEQYFGPGTRLTVT.

The chain joins TRBV20-1 to TRBJ2-2, with D uncertain. The germline V gene has CDR1 DFQATT and CDR2 SNEGSKA (reference sequence). The CDR3 runs to 11 residues. Trimming took off 0 bases at V and 7 bases at J, with 3 bases between the two ends. DNA for the CDR3: TGCAGTGCTAGAGAATACGGGGAGCTGTTTTTT. This encodes CSAREYGELFF.

This clonotype was found many times. The rearrangement links TRBV18 to TRBJ2-7; no clear D. Germline V gives CDR1 KGHSH, CDR2 LQKENI. Trimming took 8 bases from V and 0 from J, leaving 11 bases between them. The CDR3 extends over 13 amino acids. The CDR3 bases are TGTGCCAGCAGTCCACAGAGCTCCTACGAGCAGTACTTC. Translating it yields CASSPQSSYEQYF.

This clonotype was counted at least ten times. This chain joins TRBV7-8 and TRBJ2-5, with D unclear. The germline CDR1 and CDR2 sequences are SGHVS and FQNEAQ. V was pared by 4 bases and J by 4 bases, with 10 bases between. The CDR3 loop spans 13 amino acids. DNA of the CDR3: TGTGCCAGCAGCTCTGGGTCCGTAGAGACCCAGTACTTC. It specifies CASSSGSVETQYF.

Ten or more counts support this clonotype. This chain's CDR3 is CASIHGGRCTDTQYF. For the CDR3, the DNA is TGCGCCAGCATACACGGCGGACGCTGCACAGATACGCAGTATTTT. The gene calls are TRBV10-1 and TRBJ2-3; D uncertain. The CDR3 loop spans 15 amino acids. Germline V gives CDR1 WNHNN, CDR2 SYGVQD (reference sequence). V lost 7 bases and J 1 base, leaving 15 bases between the germline ends.

The CDR3 loop reads CASTWGGGLAGGDTQYF. The CDR3 coding sequence is TGTGCCAGCACCTGGGGAGGGGGACTAGCGGGAGGTGATACGCAGTATTTT. This rearrangement joins TRBV9 to TRBJ2-3; 15 bases match TRBD2. CDR1 is SGDLS, CDR2 YYNGEE, per germline. The J segment lost 6 bases and the V segment lost 6 bases, leaving 11 bases of the junction unmatched. The CDR3 runs 17 residues.

The gene calls are TRBV12-2 and TRBJ1-6; the table gives TRBD1 as D, unverified against the DNA. TRBV12-2 is assigned pseudogene status. The CDR3 is 17 amino acids. For the CDR3, the DNA is TGTGCAAGTCGCTTAGTCTACCCGGACACCGCGGGTTCACCCCTCCACTTT. As protein: CASRLVYPDTAGSPLHF.

The gene calls are TRBV12-3 or TRBV12-4 and TRBJ1-1; TRBD1 agrees at 7 bases. Trimming cost V 8 bases and J 3 bases; bases outside gene matches: 12. This CDR3 contains 15 residues. In DNA, the CDR3 is TGTGCCAGCTTCGGGAGGGGGCTCGACGACACTGAAGCTTTCTTT. Residues: CASFGRGLDDTEAFF.

In this sample, this clonotype turned up a few times. The V and J genes are TRBV20-1 and TRBJ2-5; D is possibly TRBD1 or TRBD2 (5 bases each). The CDR3 is 15 residues long. CDR1 is DFQATT and CDR2 is SNEGSKA in the germline V gene (reference sequence). V lost 0 bases, J lost 2 bases, and 13 bases lay in between. As DNA, the CDR3 is TGCAGTGCTAGAGATAGTGGGGGATTTCAAGAGACCCAGTACTTC. This sequence encodes CSARDSGGFQETQYF.

This clonotype came up a few times. The V gene is TRBV20-1, the J gene TRBJ2-4, with 9 bases matching TRBD2. The CDR3 length is 13 residues. Unmatched junction bases numbered 11, after V lost 2 bases and J lost 15 bases. Germline V gene lookup returns CDR1 DFQATT and CDR2 SNEGSKA (reference sequence). The CDR3 DNA sequence: TGCAGTGCTAGACCGCTCGGGACTAGCTCGGTGTACTTC. Translation gives CSARPLGTSSVYF.

This clonotype has ten or more counts. V gene TRBV14 combines with J gene TRBJ1-2; D is uncertain. The CDR3 has 14 amino acids. Deletions cut 7 bases from V and 4 bases from J, with 16 bases between. Germline loops: CDR1 SGHDN, CDR2 FVKESK. The CDR3: CASNRGRFGYGYTF. The CDR3 bases are TGTGCCAGCAACCGCGGACGGTTTGGCTATGGCTACACCTTC.

As for this clonotype: This CDR3 fails to terminate in the conserved phenylalanine or tryptophan, so it likely reflects a read error. V usage is TRBV7-9 and J usage is TRBJ2-1; D not certain. Trimming took 0 bases from V and 9 from J, leaving 15 bases between them. CDR3 length: 15 residues. Germline V gene sequence: CDR1 SEHNR, CDR2 FQNEAQ (reference sequence). The DNA for the CDR3 is TGTGCCAGCAGCTTAGCCAAGGGCAGGTGGAGTGAGCAGTTCTTG. The encoded protein is CASSLAKGRWSEQFL.

This clonotype was seen a few times. The gene calls are TRBV18 and TRBJ2-7; 9 bases are a match to TRBD1. V lost 1 base and J lost 7; bases outside the gene matches: 8. The CDR3 is 15 residues long. CDR1 and CDR2 (germline): KGHSH, LQKENI. As DNA, the CDR3 is TGTGCCAGCTCACCACGTAGGACAGGGGACGGGGAGCAGTACTTC. This sequence encodes CASSPRRTGDGEQYF.

The DNA for the CDR3 is TGCAGCGGCTGCGGCGGGATGGGTTCGGGCAATGAGCAGTTCTTC. Protein product: CSGCGGMGSGNEQFF. The chain is built from TRBV29-1 and TRBJ2-1; D is perhaps TRBD2 (6 bases). V was trimmed by 7 bases and J by 6 bases, leaving 22 bases between them. Germline CDR1 SQVTM, CDR2 ANQGSEA. The CDR3 totals 15 residues.

This clonotype occurred a few times. V is TRBV7-6 and J is TRBJ2-1, with D perhaps given as TRBD1 or TRBD2 (6 bases each). The germline CDR1 and CDR2 sequences are SGHVS and FNYEAQ. The CDR3 runs 15 residues. The ends were cut back, 4 bases at V and 1 base at J, with 11 bases in the middle. The CDR3 sequence: CASSYIGGSYNEQFF. CDR3 sequence (DNA): TGTGCCAGCAGCTATATAGGGGGGTCCTACAATGAGCAGTTCTTC.

The rearrangement joins TRBV5-1 to TRBJ1-1; the D is unclear. Deletions cut 3 bases from V and 1 base from J, with 10 bases between. Germline CDR1 is SGHRS and CDR2 is YFSETQ. CDR3 length: 14 residues. The CDR3 DNA is TGCGCCAGCAGCTGGGCCGCGCAGAACACTGAAGCTTTCTTT. This translates into CASSWAAQNTEAFF.